This TCR beta chain comes out of a study of blood T cell repertoires in COVID-19. The overall study: From the United States, Italy and Spain came samples of acute and convalescent COVID-19. T cells, B-cell-depleted T cells, or PBMCs supplied cDNA or gDNA.

CDR1 and CDR2 from the germline V gene are SEHNR and FQNEAQ (reference sequence). Trimming removed 0 bases from V and 0 bases from J, with 9 bases in between. The CDR3 has 17 residues. The method was immunoSEQ multiplex PCR; TCRdb's version includes in-frame clones alone and lacks a portion of them. The profile covers under 350,000 clones, with roughly 85% appearing a single time and roughly 9.6% taken by the ten largest. The sequencing sample was made of peripheral blood. The TCR originated in a woman between 65 and 79 years old with acute or convalescent COVID-19. The chain couples TRBV7-9 to TRBJ2-6; the D gene is possibly TRBD1 (5 bases). DNA of the CDR3: TGTGCCAGCAGCTTAGCAGGGGTAGACTCTGGGGCCAACGTCCTGACTTTC. This sequence encodes CASSLAGVDSGANVLTF.